The clone carrying this TCR beta chain was picked up one time. The sample is drawn from a study of blood T cell repertoires in COVID-19. In the study overall: Samples of COVID-19 (acute and convalescent) were obtained from the United States, Italy and Spain. T cells, B-cell-depleted T cells, or PBMCs provided the cDNA or gDNA that served as material.

Original processing methods: Estimation of nucleated cell counts relied on the amplification of reference gene primers. Data came from immunoSEQ multiplex PCR; TCRdb stores just in-frame clones and leaves some out. That table gives V, J and clone size, and the DNA gave D and trimming. The table lists approximately 100,000 clones, roughly 88% of them singletons, with around an eighth in the top ten. The receptor comes from a human donor in a cohort sampled during active COVID-19. Sequencing was performed on peripheral blood.

In DNA form, the CDR3 reads TGTGCCAGCAGTTACGGACTAGCGGGTCCCTACGAGCAGTACTTC. Its protein is CASSYGLAGPYEQYF. The chain joins TRBV6-5 to TRBJ2-7, with 11 bases matching TRBD2. The V gene's germline CDR1 is MNHEY and CDR2 SVGAGI. J gave up 2 bases and V 2 bases, and 2 bases lay outside the gene matches. The CDR3 is made up of 15 amino acids.